The 15 T cell receptor beta chains below were found in one sample sequenced in a study of blood T cell repertoires in COVID-19. Profiled with immunoSEQ multiplex PCR; TCRdb holds only in-frame clones, not every one. The repertoire holds about 140,000 clones, with 81% as singletons. The source material was peripheral blood. The receptors stem from a human donor in a cohort sampled during active COVID-19.

This rearrangement joins TRBV25-1 to TRBJ2-2; perhaps TRBD2 as D (6 bases). Germline V gene sequence: CDR1 MGHDK, CDR2 SYGVNS. The CDR3 sequence is 17 residues long. With 3 bases removed from V and 5 bases from J, the gap between germline ends came to 19 bases. As DNA, the CDR3 is TGTGCCAGCAGTGACAGTAGGAGGGGACGAAAGACCGGGGAGCTGTTTTTT. This translates into CASSDSRRGRKTGELFF.

This chain uses TRBV7-3 with TRBJ2-7; D may be TRBD2 (5 bases). This CDR3 contains 16 residues. The germline V and J ends were trimmed by 5 bases and 2 bases, with 19 bases remaining between them. Germline CDR1 reads SGHTA; CDR2 reads FQGTGA. CDR3 in amino acids: CASSGSAGRVPYEQYF. The CDR3 coding sequence is TGTGCCAGCAGCGGCAGCGCGGGTAGGGTCCCCTACGAGCAGTACTTC.

The chain employs TRBV24-1 and TRBJ2-1, with a possible D match to TRBD1 (5 bases). The CDR3 contains 17 residues. V lost 1 base and J lost 5, with 17 bases in between. Germline-derived CDR1 and CDR2 are KGHDR and SFDVKD. In nucleotides, the CDR3 is TGTGCCACCAGTGATTTCAAAGGATTTACAGGAAACAATGAGCAGTTCTTC. The encoded protein is CATSDFKGFTGNNEQFF.

The J gene is TRBJ2-2, the V gene TRBV4-3; 7 nucleotides agree with TRBD2. CDR3 length equals 15 residues. From germline, CDR1 is LGHNA and CDR2 YSLEER. Trimming at V came to 2 bases and at J to 7 bases, leaving 7 bases not matched to a gene. In nucleotides, the CDR3 is TGCGCCAGCAGCCAACGACTAGCTGAGGGCGGGGAGCTGTTTTTT. Residues: CASSQRLAEGGELFF.

The chain uses TRBV7-8 and TRBJ2-7, with 7 positions matching TRBD1. The germline V gene has CDR1 SGHVS and CDR2 FQNEAQ. The CDR3 runs to 16 residues. With V trimmed by 6 bases and J by 0 bases, 11 bases remained unmatched. The CDR3 is CASRRGTVLSSYEQYF. CDR3 DNA sequence: TGTGCCAGCAGGAGAGGGACAGTCCTGAGCTCCTACGAGCAGTACTTC.

This clone was detected only once. This chain joins TRBV7-2 and TRBJ1-1, with 8 positions matching TRBD1. V gave up 5 bases and J gave up 2 bases; unmatched junction bases: 4. This CDR3 region has 14 residues. Germline CDR1 SGHTA, CDR2 FQGNSA. The CDR3 protein is CASSDPGGNTEAFF. The CDR3 DNA reads as TGTGCCAGCAGCGATCCAGGGGGCAACACTGAAGCTTTCTTT.

The genes are TRBV19 and TRBJ1-5; tentative D call: TRBD1 (5 bases). Between the trimmed V and J ends, which lost 3 bases and 0 bases, there was a span of 15 bases. Germline CDR1 reads LNHDA; CDR2 reads SQIVND (reference sequence). The CDR3 sequence is 17 residues long. In DNA form, the CDR3 reads TGTGCCAGTAGTATGTCTACAGGACATTATAGCAATCAGCCCCAGCATTTT. This codes for CASSMSTGHYSNQPQHF. The full variable domain, with the rest looked up from reference TRBV19 and TRBJ1-5, is DGGITQSPKYLFRKEGQNVTLSCEQNLNHDAMYWYRQDPGQGLRLIYYSQIVNDFQKGDIAEGYSVSREKKESFPLTVTSAQKNPTAFYLCASSMSTGHYSNQPQHFGDGTRLSIL.

CDR3 DNA sequence: TGTGCCAGCAGAACCGGGACTAGAGCGTACGAGCAGTACTTC. Protein: CASRTGTRAYEQYF. The J gene is TRBJ2-7, the V gene TRBV6-5; 8 nucleotides match TRBD2. The CDR3 spans 14 residues. CDR1 MNHEY and CDR2 SVGAGI come from the germline V gene. V was pared by 6 bases and J by 4 bases, with 8 bases of the junction left unmatched.

The chain combines TRBV12-3 or TRBV12-4 with TRBJ2-1; 9 bases are shared with TRBD2. Trimming took 8 bases from V and 9 from J; bases not matched to a gene: 8. CDR3 length equals 13 residues. The CDR3 here is CASAPSGDGEQFF. For the CDR3, the DNA is TGTGCCAGCGCACCTAGCGGGGACGGTGAGCAGTTCTTC.

The chain recombines TRBV11-1 with TRBJ1-2; TRBD1 aligns across 8 bases. J was trimmed by 4 bases and V by 4 bases; bases with no gene match: 8. This CDR3 has 15 amino acids. CDR1 is SGHAT, CDR2 FQDESV, per germline (reference sequence). CDR3 amino acids: CASSSRQGWFYGYTF. The CDR3 nucleotides read TGTGCCAGCAGCTCCCGACAGGGGTGGTTCTATGGCTACACCTTC.

The chain has TRBV3-1 (or the pseudogene TRBV3-2) and TRBJ2-3; 7 positions agree with TRBD2. This CDR3 spans 15 amino acids. The junction had 4 bases not matched to a gene; V was cut back by 2 bases and J by 2 bases. Germline V gives CDR1 LGHDT, CDR2 YNNKEL (reference sequence). The CDR3 reads CASSQLADVTDTQYF. The CDR3, as DNA: TGTGCCAGCAGCCAACTAGCGGACGTCACAGATACGCAGTATTTT.

The CDR3 region is CASSLERSPLHF. CDR3 bases: TGCGCCAGCAGCTTGGAGCGTTCACCCCTCCACTTT. The chain uses TRBV5-1 and TRBJ1-6; no clear D. Trimming took off 0 bases at V and 9 bases at J, with 4 bases between the two ends. This CDR3 region has 12 residues. From germline, CDR1 is SGHRS and CDR2 YFSETQ.

J is TRBJ1-3 and V is TRBV7-2; D is uncertain. The CDR3 runs to 15 residues. Deletions cut 5 bases from V and 1 base from J, with 12 bases between. Per the germline V gene, CDR1 is SGHTA and CDR2 is FQGNSA. The CDR3 spells CASSPLTPSGNTIYF. The CDR3 nucleotides are TGTGCCAGCAGCCCACTCACCCCATCTGGAAACACCATATATTTT.

This clone was picked up a small number of times. V is TRBV19 and J is TRBJ1-1, with TRBD1 matching 7 bases. CDR1 is LNHDA, CDR2 SQIVND, per germline (reference sequence). The CDR3 is 14 amino acids. V lost 7 bases, J lost 1 base, and 6 bases stayed unmatched. This chain's CDR3 is CASTQAGGNTEAFF. The CDR3 DNA is TGTGCCAGTACCCAGGCAGGGGGGAACACTGAAGCTTTCTTT.

The V gene is TRBV7-9, the J gene TRBJ2-7; 8 positions match TRBD1. The CDR3 is 14 amino acids. The germline V gene has CDR1 SEHNR and CDR2 FQNEAQ (reference sequence). J gave up 2 bases and V 5 bases, and 5 bases lay outside the gene matches. DNA for the CDR3: TGTGCCAGCAGCCCGCGGACAGGGACCTACGAGCAGTACTTC. It yields the protein CASSPRTGTYEQYF.